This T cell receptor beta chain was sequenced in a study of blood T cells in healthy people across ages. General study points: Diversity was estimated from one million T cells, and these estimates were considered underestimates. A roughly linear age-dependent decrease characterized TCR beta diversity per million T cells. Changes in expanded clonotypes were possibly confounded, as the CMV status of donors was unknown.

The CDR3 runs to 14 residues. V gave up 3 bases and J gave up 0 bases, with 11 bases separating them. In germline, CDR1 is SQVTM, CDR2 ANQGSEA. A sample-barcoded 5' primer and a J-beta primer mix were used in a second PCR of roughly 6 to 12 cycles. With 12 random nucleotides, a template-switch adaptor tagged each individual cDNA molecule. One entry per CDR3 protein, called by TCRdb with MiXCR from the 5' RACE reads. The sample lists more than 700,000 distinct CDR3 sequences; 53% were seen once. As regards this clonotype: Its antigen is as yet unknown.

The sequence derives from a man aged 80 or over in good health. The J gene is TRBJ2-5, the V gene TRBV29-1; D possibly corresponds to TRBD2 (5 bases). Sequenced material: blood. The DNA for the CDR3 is TGCAGCGTTGAGTCCCTAGCAGACCAAGAGACCCAGTACTTC. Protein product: CSVESLADQETQYF.